These 22 T cell receptor beta chains share one sample of origin, sequenced in a study of graft-versus-host responses after intestinal transplantation. Responder cells labeled with CFSE (about 200,000) were co-plated with irradiated stimulator cells labeled with violet dye (about 200,000). Sequenced by immunoSEQ multiplex PCR; TCRdb stores in-frame clones only, minus some. The data contain 7,400 or so clones, 30% to 35% of them singletons. The starting material was alloreactive CD8+ T cells from a mixed lymphocyte reaction culture, obtained before transplantation. Subset in this sample: CFSE-low proliferating T cells sorted from approximately 6-day pre-transplant mixed lymphocyte reaction (GvH or HvG direction). The receptors originated from a human patient who was an organ donor for intestinal transplantation.

The chain joins TRBV6-6 to TRBJ2-1, with a possible D match to TRBD2 (6 bases). Germline-derived CDR1 and CDR2 are MNHNY and SVGAGI (reference sequence). V was cut by 8 bases and J by 0 bases, with 8 bases left in between. The CDR3 has 13 residues. The CDR3 spells CASATSSYNEQFF. In DNA, the CDR3 is TGTGCCAGCGCGACTAGCTCCTACAATGAGCAGTTCTTC.

The J gene is TRBJ1-2, the V gene TRBV10-3, with 8 bases aligning to TRBD1. The CDR3 has 14 residues. Per the germline V gene, CDR1 is ENHRY and CDR2 is SYGVKD. J gave up 8 bases and V 6 bases, and 11 bases lay outside the gene matches. CDR3 residues: CAIRGTGVPLGYTF. DNA for the CDR3: TGTGCCATCAGGGGGACAGGCGTTCCCCTGGGCTACACCTTC.

The rearrangement links TRBV6-1 to TRBJ1-2, with D possibly matching TRBD1 (6 bases). CDR3 length: 12 amino acids. V was clipped by 5 bases and J by 7 bases, with 11 bases between them. The V gene's germline CDR1 is MNHNS and CDR2 SASEGT. The CDR3 nucleotides are TGTGCCAGCAGTCCAGGGGATTTTGGCTACACCTTC. It yields the protein CASSPGDFGYTF.

This clone was observed a handful of times. The chain is built from TRBV2 and TRBJ2-5, with D hard to call. V was trimmed by 3 bases and J by 5 bases, leaving 10 bases between them. Germline V gene sequence: CDR1 SNHLY, CDR2 FYNNEI. The CDR3 runs 13 residues. The CDR3 sequence is CASSEPGEETQYF. The DNA of the CDR3 is TGTGCCAGCAGTGAGCCAGGCGAGGAGACCCAGTACTTC.

This clone was seen more than once but under ten times. The chain is built from TRBV28 and TRBJ1-1; maybe TRBD1 (6 bases). The CDR3 spans 15 residues. Per the germline V gene, CDR1 is MDHEN and CDR2 is SYDVKM. Trimming stripped 3 bases from V and 4 bases from J, with 15 bases between. The chain's CDR3 is CASSFSPRGGTEAFF. In DNA form, the CDR3 reads TGTGCCAGCAGTTTTAGCCCCAGGGGCGGCACTGAAGCTTTCTTT.

The gene calls are TRBV30 and TRBJ2-3; D is perhaps TRBD2 (6 bases). The germline CDR1 and CDR2 sequences are GTSNPN and SVGIG (reference sequence). The CDR3 is made up of 15 amino acids. V shed 5 bases and J shed 4 bases, with 19 bases lying between them. The CDR3 DNA reads as TGTGCCTGGGGAACAGGACCGGGAGCAGCAGATACGCAGTATTTT. This translates into CAWGTGPGAADTQYF. The full variable domain, its missing parts supplied by reference TRBV30 and TRBJ2-3, is SQTIHQWPATLVQPVGSPLSLECTVEGTSNPNLYWYRQAAGRGLQLLFYSVGIGQISSEVPQNLSASRPQDRQFILSSKKLLLSDSGFYLCAWGTGPGAADTQYFGPGTRLTVL.

The J gene is TRBJ2-1, the V gene TRBV28, with D possibly being TRBD2 (6 bases). V shed 6 bases and J shed 4 bases, with 28 bases lying between them. The CDR3 sequence is 19 residues long. Germline values: CDR1 MDHEN, CDR2 SYDVKM. This CDR3 is CASSSAFASTPREYNEQFF. As DNA, the CDR3 is TGTGCCAGCAGCAGTGCGTTCGCCAGCACCCCTCGGGAGTACAATGAGCAGTTCTTC. The complete variable domain, with remaining parts taken from reference TRBV28 and TRBJ2-1, reads DVKVTQSSRYLVKRTGEKVFLECVQDMDHENMFWYRQDPGLGLRLIYFSYDVKMKEKGDIPEGYSVSREKKERFSLILESASTNQTSMYLCASSSAFASTPREYNEQFFGPGTRLTVL.

This chain joins TRBV4-1 and TRBJ2-7, with a tentative D call TRBD1 (6 bases). Trimming took off 0 bases at V and 0 bases at J, with 21 bases between the two ends. CDR3 length: 19 amino acids. CDR1 MGHRA and CDR2 YSYEKL come from the germline V gene. In nucleotides, the CDR3 is TGCGCCAGCAGCCAAGAAGGGATATGGGGACACGACTACTCCTACGAGCAGTACTTC. This encodes CASSQEGIWGHDYSYEQYF.

The rearrangement links TRBV4-2 to TRBJ2-7, with no clear D. The CDR3 contains 13 residues. Germline loops: CDR1 LGHNA, CDR2 YNFKEQ. V was trimmed by 1 base and J by 1 base, leaving 5 bases between them. The CDR3 loop is CASSQVPSYEQYF. The CDR3 DNA is TGTGCCAGCAGCCAAGTCCCTTCCTACGAGCAGTACTTC.

This sequence joins TRBV4-1 and TRBJ2-7; 8 bases align to TRBD1. CDR3 length: 16 residues. The germline V gene encodes CDR1 MGHRA and CDR2 YSYEKL. Germline trimming cut 3 bases from V and 2 bases from J; bases unmatched to any gene: 9. CDR3 protein: CASSQDKGQGPYEQYF. CDR3 sequence (DNA): TGCGCCAGCAGCCAGGACAAAGGACAGGGCCCCTACGAGCAGTACTTC.

By share of the sample, this clone is medium-sized. The chain recombines TRBV30 with TRBJ2-7, with D possibly being TRBD2 (7 bases). Germline CDR1 GTSNPN, CDR2 SVGIG (reference sequence). The CDR3 is 12 residues long. Trimming took 4 bases from V and 5 from J, leaving 12 bases between them. The CDR3 DNA is TGTGCCTGGAATTCGGGGGGCAACGAGCAGTACTTC. Its translation: CAWNSGGNEQYF. The whole variable domain, filled in from reference TRBV30 and TRBJ2-7, reads SQTIHQWPATLVQPVGSPLSLECTVEGTSNPNLYWYRQAAGRGLQLLFYSVGIGQISSEVPQNLSASRPQDRQFILSSKKLLLSDSGFYLCAWNSGGNEQYFGPGTRLTVT.

A few counts support this clone. The chain joins TRBV7-4 to TRBJ1-1; 9 nucleotides agree with TRBD1. CDR3 size: 14 residues. With 11 bases clipped from V and 5 bases from J, the junction kept 12 bases outside the gene matches. From germline, CDR1 is SGHVT and CDR2 SQSDAQ. This CDR3 reads CAGDPTGGTTEAFF. In DNA, the CDR3 is TGTGCCGGCGATCCGACAGGGGGTACGACTGAAGCTTTCTTT.

This clone came up a few times. This chain joins TRBV7-6 and TRBJ1-2; 8 nucleotides line up with TRBD1. CDR1 is SGHVS and CDR2 is FNYEAQ in the germline V gene. The ends lost 1 base at V and 0 bases at J; junction bases unmatched: 4. This CDR3 comprises 16 residues. CDR3 bases: TGTGCCAGCAGCTTAGGGCAGGGGGCATCTAACTATGGCTACACCTTC. Protein: CASSLGQGASNYGYTF.

This clone has a single count. The chain combines TRBV7-3 with TRBJ1-5; D is unclear. The CDR3 covers 13 residues. CDR1 and CDR2 (germline): SGHTA, FQGTGA. The V end lost 2 bases, the J end lost 5 bases, and 7 bases lay between the germline ends. CDR3 loop: CASSLFYHQPQHF. CDR3 nucleotides: TGTGCCAGCAGCTTATTCTACCATCAGCCCCAGCATTTT. Looking up the rest from reference TRBV7-3 and TRBJ1-5 gives the full variable domain: GAGVSQTPSNKVTEKGKYVELRCDPISGHTALYWYRQSLGQGPEFLIYFQGTGAADDSGLPNDRFFAVRPEGSVSTLKIQRTERGDSAVYLCASSLFYHQPQHFGDGTRLSIL.

This clone was counted a single time. The chain joins TRBV11-2 to TRBJ2-6, with TRBD1 matching over 8 bases. Unmatched junction bases numbered 16, after V lost 8 bases and J lost 1 base. Germline V lookup: CDR1 SGHAT, CDR2 FQNNGV. The CDR3 spans 19 residues. CDR3 nucleotides: TGTGCCAGCGGTTACGGACAGGGTCTTATTGTATCTGGGGCCAACGTCCTGACTTTC. This gives the protein CASGYGQGLIVSGANVLTF.

This clone appeared a single time. The V gene is TRBV11-2, the J gene TRBJ2-7; TRBD1 matches 9 bases. CDR1 is SGHAT, CDR2 FQNNGV, per germline. The CDR3 spans 14 residues. With V trimmed by 1 base and J by 4 bases, 2 bases remained unmatched. The CDR3 loop reads CASSLVQGAYEQYF. CDR3 sequence (DNA): TGTGCCAGCAGCTTAGTACAGGGGGCTTACGAGCAGTACTTC.

This clone is deemed large. The rearrangement uses TRBV30 and TRBJ2-1, with D possibly being TRBD2 (5 bases). The V end was cut by 5 bases, the J end by 3 bases, with 11 bases between. In germline, CDR1 is GTSNPN, CDR2 SVGIG (reference sequence). The CDR3 runs to 13 residues. CDR3 DNA: TGTGCCTGGGGCACGGGGTACTACAATGAGCAGTTCTTC. Protein sequence: CAWGTGYYNEQFF.

This chain joins TRBV14 and TRBJ2-5; 8 bases are a match to TRBD1. J gave up 5 bases and V 2 bases, and 10 bases lay outside the gene matches. Germline V gene sequence: CDR1 SGHDN, CDR2 FVKESK. The CDR3 has 16 amino acids. CDR3 residues: CASSQFPGGWKETQYF. CDR3 nucleotide sequence: TGTGCCAGCAGCCAATTTCCAGGGGGCTGGAAGGAGACCCAGTACTTC. Combining the CDR3 with reference TRBV14 and TRBJ2-5 gives the whole variable domain EAGVTQFPSHSVIEKGQTVTLRCDPISGHDNLYWYRRVMGKEIKFLLHFVKESKQDESGMPNNRFLAERTGGTYSTLKVQPAELEDSGVYFCASSQFPGGWKETQYFGPGTRLLVL.

J is TRBJ2-7 and V is TRBV5-4; 7 nucleotides align to TRBD2. The germline V gene encodes CDR1 SGHNT and CDR2 YYREEE (reference sequence). The length of the CDR3 is 15 residues. Trimming removed 1 base from V and 2 bases from J; junction bases left unmatched: 6. CDR3 nucleotide sequence: TGTGCCAGCAGCTTGATTCCGGGGGGAACCTACGAGCAGTACTTC. Translated: CASSLIPGGTYEQYF. The whole variable domain, remainder taken from reference TRBV5-4 and TRBJ2-7, is ETGVTQSPTHLIKTRGQQVTLRCSSQSGHNTVSWYQQALGQGPQFIFQYYREEENGRGNFPPRFSGLQFPNYSSELNVNALELDDSALYLCASSLIPGGTYEQYFGPGTRLTVT.

V usage is TRBV7-8 and J usage is TRBJ1-2; no clear D gene. This CDR3 comprises 16 residues. With 5 bases removed from V and 6 bases from J, the gap between germline ends came to 22 bases. CDR1 SGHVS and CDR2 FQNEAQ come from the germline V gene. CDR3 amino acids: CASSAEGWVTNHGYTF. The CDR3 DNA reads as TGTGCCAGCAGCGCAGAGGGCTGGGTGACGAACCATGGCTACACCTTC.

CDR3 sequence reads: CASSFVGPYGYTF. In DNA form, the CDR3 reads TGTGCCAGCAGCTTTGTTGGGCCCTATGGCTACACCTTC. The V gene is TRBV5-6, the J gene TRBJ1-2, with no clear D. This CDR3 is 13 amino acids long. Germline V CDR1 and CDR2: SGHDT, YYEEEE. V was trimmed by 2 bases and J by 4 bases, leaving 9 bases between them. Full variable domain (missing parts from reference TRBV5-6 and TRBJ1-2): DAGVTQSPTHLIKTRGQQVTLRCSPKSGHDTVSWYQQALGQGPQFIFQYYEEEERQRGNFPDRFSGHQFPNYSSELNVNALLLGDSALYLCASSFVGPYGYTFGSGTRLTVV.

The J gene is TRBJ2-1, the V gene TRBV5-1; D call uncertain. V lost 1 base and J lost 1, with 9 bases in between. CDR3 length: 15 amino acids. Germline CDR1 reads SGHRS; CDR2 reads YFSETQ. The CDR3 protein is CASSLQLRSYNEQFF. CDR3 DNA: TGCGCCAGCAGCTTGCAGCTGAGGTCCTACAATGAGCAGTTCTTC.